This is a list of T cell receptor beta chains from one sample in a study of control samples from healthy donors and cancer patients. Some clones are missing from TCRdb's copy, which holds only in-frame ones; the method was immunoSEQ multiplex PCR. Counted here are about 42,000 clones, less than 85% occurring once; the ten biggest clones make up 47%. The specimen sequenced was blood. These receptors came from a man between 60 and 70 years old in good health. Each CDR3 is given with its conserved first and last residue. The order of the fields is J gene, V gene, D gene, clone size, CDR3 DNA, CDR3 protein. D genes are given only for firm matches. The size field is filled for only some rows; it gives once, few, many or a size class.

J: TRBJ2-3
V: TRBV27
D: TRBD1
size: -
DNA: TGTGCCAGACCGGGACAGGGGGTACACTGGGGCACAGATACGCAGTATTTT
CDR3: CARPGQGVHWGTDTQYF

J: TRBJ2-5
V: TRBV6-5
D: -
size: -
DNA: TGTGCCAGCAGCGGGACTCCTATTTACCAAGAGACCCAGTACTTC
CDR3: CASSGTPIYQETQYF

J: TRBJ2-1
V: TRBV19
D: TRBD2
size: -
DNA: TGTGCCAGTAGCGGACTAGCGGGAGGGCCAGAAGGTGAGCAGTTCTTC
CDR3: CASSGLAGGPEGEQFF

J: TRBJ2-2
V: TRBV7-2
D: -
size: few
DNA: TGTGCCAGCCAACGAGGGTGGGACACCGGGGAGCTGTTTTTT
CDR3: CASQRGWDTGELFF

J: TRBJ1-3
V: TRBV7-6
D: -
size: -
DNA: TGTGCCAGCAGCTTAGAGGGAAACACCATATATTTT
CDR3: CASSLEGNTIYF

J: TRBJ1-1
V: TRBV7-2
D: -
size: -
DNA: TGTGCCAGCAGCCCTTGGACGGTGAACACTGAAGCTTTCTTT
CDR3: CASSPWTVNTEAFF

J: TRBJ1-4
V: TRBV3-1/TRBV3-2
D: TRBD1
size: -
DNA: TGTGCCAGCAGCCCGGACAGGGGAACGGCTAATGAAAAACTGTTTTTT
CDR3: CASSPDRGTANEKLFF

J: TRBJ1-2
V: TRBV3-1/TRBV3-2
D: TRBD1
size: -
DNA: TGTGCCAGCAGCCGAGAGTCAGGGGGCGGCTATGGCTACACCTTC
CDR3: CASSRESGGGYGYTF

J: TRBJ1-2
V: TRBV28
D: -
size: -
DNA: TGTGCCAGCAGGTCGGTTGGGCAGGGGAGAGGAAACTATGGCTACACCTTC
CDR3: CASRSVGQGRGNYGYTF

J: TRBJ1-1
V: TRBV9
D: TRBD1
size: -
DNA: TGTGCCAGCAGCGCCCAACAGGGGGCGATGAACACTGAAGCTTTCTTT
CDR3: CASSAQQGAMNTEAFF

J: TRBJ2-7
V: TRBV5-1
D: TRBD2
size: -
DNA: TGCGCCAGCAGCTTGGGGACTAGTGGTGGGGAGCAGTACTTC
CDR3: CASSLGTSGGEQYF

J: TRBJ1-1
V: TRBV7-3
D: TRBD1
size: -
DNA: TGTGCCAGCAGCCGGACAGGGGGCCGATTGAACACTGAAGCTTTCTTT
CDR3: CASSRTGGRLNTEAFF

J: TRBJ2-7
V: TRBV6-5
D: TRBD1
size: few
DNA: TGTGCCAGCAGTTTTACAGGGGTCTACGAGCAGTACTTC
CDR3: CASSFTGVYEQYF

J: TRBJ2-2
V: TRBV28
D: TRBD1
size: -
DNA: TGTGCCAGCACCCAATCGGGACAGGGGCCGCCTACCGGGGAGCTGTTTTTT
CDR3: CASTQSGQGPPTGELFF

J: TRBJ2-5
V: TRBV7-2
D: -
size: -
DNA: TGTGCCAGCAGCTTAGAAGGGACACCCAGAGTGAAGACCCAGTACTTC
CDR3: CASSLEGTPRVKTQYF

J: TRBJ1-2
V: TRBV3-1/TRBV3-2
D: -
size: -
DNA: TGTGCCAGCAGCCAAGGGGGGGCGGGAGTAGTTGGCTACACCTTC
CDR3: CASSQGGAGVVGYTF

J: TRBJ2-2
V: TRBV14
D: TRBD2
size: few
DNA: TGTGCCAGCAGCCCAGGACTAGCGGGAACCGGGGAGCTGTTTTTT
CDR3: CASSPGLAGTGELFF